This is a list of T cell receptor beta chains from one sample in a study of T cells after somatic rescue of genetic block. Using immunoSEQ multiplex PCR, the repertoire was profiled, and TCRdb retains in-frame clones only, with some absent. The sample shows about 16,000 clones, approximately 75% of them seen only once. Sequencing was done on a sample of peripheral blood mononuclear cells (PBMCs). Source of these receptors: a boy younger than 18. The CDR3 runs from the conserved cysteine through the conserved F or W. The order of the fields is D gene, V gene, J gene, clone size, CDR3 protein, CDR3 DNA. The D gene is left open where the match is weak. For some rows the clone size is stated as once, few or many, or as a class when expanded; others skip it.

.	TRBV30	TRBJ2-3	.	CAWSNPRRSTDTQYF	TGTGCCTGGAGTAACCCCCGGCGGTCCACAGATACGCAGTATTTT
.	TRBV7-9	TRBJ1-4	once	CASSFFLSLTNEKLFF	TGTGCCAGCAGCTTTTTTTTGTCCCTAACTAATGAAAAACTGTTTTTT
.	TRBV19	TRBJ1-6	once	CASSSPSRDLKGTLHF	TGTGCCAGTAGTAGCCCCAGCCGGGATCTCAAAGGGACCCTCCACTTT
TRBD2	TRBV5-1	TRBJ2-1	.	CASSLAGSSGKGQQFF	TGCGCCAGCAGCTTGGCCGGTTCTAGCGGGAAAGGACAGCAGTTCTTC
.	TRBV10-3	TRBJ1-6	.	CAISGIPNSPLHF	TGTGCCATCAGTGGGATCCCTAATTCACCCCTCCACTTT
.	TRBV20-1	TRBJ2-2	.	CSALGSGAVF	TGCAGTGCTCTGGGATCGGGTGCTGTTTTT
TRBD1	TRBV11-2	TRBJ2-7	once	CASSLVGQGAFSYEQYF	TGTGCCAGCAGCTTAGTTGGACAGGGGGCCTTCTCCTACGAGCAGTACTTC
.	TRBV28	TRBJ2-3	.	CASSLSRDTDTQYF	TGTGCCAGCAGTTTATCCCGGGACACAGATACGCAGTATTTT
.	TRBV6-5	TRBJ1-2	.	CASSRQGNDYGYTF	TGTGCCAGCAGTCGGCAGGGGAACGACTATGGCTACACCTTC
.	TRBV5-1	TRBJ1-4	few	CASSWDGSTNEKLFF	TGCGCCAGCAGCTGGGACGGATCAACTAATGAAAAACTGTTTTTT
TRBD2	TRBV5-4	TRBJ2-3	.	CASSLRTSGLADTQYF	TGTGCCAGCAGCTTGCGTACTAGCGGTTTGGCAGATACGCAGTATTTT
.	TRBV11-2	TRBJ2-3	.	CASSLASVGGKTDTQYF	TGTGCCAGCAGCTTAGCCTCAGTGGGGGGCAAAACAGATACGCAGTATTTT
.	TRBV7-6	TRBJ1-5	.	CASSSRAGNQPQHF	TGTGCCAGCAGCTCGCGGGCAGGGAATCAGCCCCAGCATTTT
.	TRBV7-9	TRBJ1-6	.	CASSAGVGGSPLHF	TGTGCCAGCAGCGCCGGGGTGGGCGGATCACCCCTCCACTTT
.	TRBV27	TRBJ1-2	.	CASSLRGNYGYTF	TGTGCCAGCAGTCTCAGGGGAAACTATGGCTACACCTTC
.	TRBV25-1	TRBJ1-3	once	CASSDPGPNRNTIYF	TGTGCCAGCAGTGACCCAGGCCCTAACCGAAACACCATATATTTT
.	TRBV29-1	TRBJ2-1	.	CSAAVAGASNEQFF	TGCAGCGCGGCGGTAGCCGGAGCCTCCAATGAGCAGTTCTTC
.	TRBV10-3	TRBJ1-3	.	CAIRTGPGNTIYF	TGTGCCATCAGAACAGGGCCTGGAAACACCATATATTTT
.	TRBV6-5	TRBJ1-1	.	CASSSLRAGEAFF	TGTGCCAGCAGTTCACTCAGGGCCGGCGAAGCTTTCTTT
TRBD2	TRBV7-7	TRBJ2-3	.	CASSGTTDTQYF	TGTGCTAGCAGCGGGACTACAGATACGCAGTATTTT
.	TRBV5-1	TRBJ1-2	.	CASSLLSWAESRVYGYTF	TGCGCCAGCAGTTTGTTGTCCTGGGCCGAGTCCAGGGTTTATGGCTACACCTTC
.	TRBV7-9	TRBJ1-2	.	CASTPGSYSSNYGYTF	TGTGCCAGCACCCCGGGGAGCTACTCCTCTAACTATGGCTACACCTTC
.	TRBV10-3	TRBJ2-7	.	CAISLTGHEQYF	TGTGCCATTTCCTTGACAGGTCACGAGCAGTACTTC
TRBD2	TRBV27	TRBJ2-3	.	CASRIASGRGDTQYF	TGTGCCAGCAGAATTGCTAGTGGGAGGGGAGATACGCAGTATTTT
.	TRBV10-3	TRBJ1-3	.	CAISDPTGGFSGNTIYF	TGTGCCATCAGTGATCCAACGGGCGGTTTCTCTGGAAACACCATATATTTT
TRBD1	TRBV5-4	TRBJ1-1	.	CATTTGAVGAFF	TGTGCCACTACCACAGGGGCGGTCGGGGCTTTCTTT
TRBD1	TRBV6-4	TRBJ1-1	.	CANSGTGNTEAFF	TGTGCCAACTCGGGGACAGGGAACACTGAAGCTTTCTTT
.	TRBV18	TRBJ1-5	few	CASSYTYHKGTGINQPQHF	TGTGCCAGCTCATATACTTATCACAAGGGAACAGGAATCAATCAGCCCCAGCATTTT
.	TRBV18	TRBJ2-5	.	CASSPFRDAYQETQYF	TGTGCCAGCTCACCGTTCCGGGACGCGTACCAAGAGACCCAGTACTTC
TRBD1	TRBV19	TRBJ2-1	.	CASSMSGTGFNEQFF	TGTGCCAGTAGTATGAGTGGGACAGGGTTCAATGAGCAGTTCTTC
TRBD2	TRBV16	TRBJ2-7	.	CASSHPGTSGEQYF	TGTGCCAGCAGCCACCCAGGGACTAGCGGCGAGCAGTACTTC
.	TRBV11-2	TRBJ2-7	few	CASSLVGEQYF	TGTGCCAGCAGCTTAGTGGGAGAGCAGTACTTC
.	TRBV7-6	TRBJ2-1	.	CASRFPGPPKYNEQFF	TGTGCCAGCAGGTTCCCGGGTCCGCCTAAATACAATGAGCAGTTCTTC
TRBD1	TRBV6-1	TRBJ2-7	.	CASSEGGTGVYEQYF	TGTGCCAGCAGTGAAGGGGGGACAGGGGTATACGAGCAGTACTTC
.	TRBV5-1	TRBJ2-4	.	CASSPLAGLAKNIQYF	TGCGCCAGCAGCCCCTTAGCAGGCCTAGCCAAAAACATTCAGTACTTC
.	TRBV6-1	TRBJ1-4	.	CASSARQATNEKLFF	TGTGCCAGCAGTGCGCGGCAGGCAACTAATGAAAAACTGTTTTTT
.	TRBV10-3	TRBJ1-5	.	CAISGADSNQPQHF	TGTGCCATCAGTGGGGCAGATAGCAATCAGCCCCAGCATTTT
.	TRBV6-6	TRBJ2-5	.	CASSKGIVQETQYF	TGTGCCAGCTCAAAGGGGATCGTTCAAGAGACCCAGTACTTC
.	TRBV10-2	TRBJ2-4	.	CASALARAKNIQYF	TGCGCCAGCGCACTAGCCAGAGCCAAAAACATTCAGTACTTC
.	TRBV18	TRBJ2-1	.	CASSPQGRGPYNEQFF	TGTGCCAGCTCACCCCAGGGGCGCGGTCCATACAATGAGCAGTTCTTC
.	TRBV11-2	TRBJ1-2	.	CASRPQGRDGYTF	TGTGCCAGCAGGCCTCAGGGTAGGGATGGCTACACCTTC
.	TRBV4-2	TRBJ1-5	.	CASSQGAGDQPQHF	TGTGCCAGCAGCCAGGGGGCAGGGGATCAGCCCCAGCATTTT